Listed below are T cell receptor beta chains from one sample, sequenced in a study of blood T cell repertoires in COVID-19. Clones were read by immunoSEQ multiplex PCR, and TCRdb kept only the in-frame ones, dropping some. The table has 70,000 to 80,000 clones, approximately 89% seen once. What was sequenced was peripheral blood. These receptors originate from a woman aged 80 or over with active or convalescent COVID-19. Both conserved end residues are part of each CDR3. A D gene is named only where the DNA matches it firmly. Size tells how often a clone was seen (once, few, many) or the class of an expanded clone, and some rows leave it out.

CDR3nt,CDR3aa,v_gene,d_gene,abundance,j_gene
TGCGCCATCCGGACAGGGAGTTATGGCTACACCTTC,CAIRTGSYGYTF,TRBV5-1,TRBD1,NA,TRBJ1-2
TGTGCCAGCAGTTGGGGGGGCCGAAACTACGAGCAGTACTTC,CASSWGGRNYEQYF,TRBV27,NA,NA,TRBJ2-7
TGTGCCAGCAGCCTATGGTATCGCACTGAAGCTTTCTTT,CASSLWYRTEAFF,TRBV27,NA,NA,TRBJ1-1
TGTGCCAGCAGCGGGGGGGGCCCCTTTCCCCAGCATTTT,CASSGGGPFPQHF,TRBV9,NA,NA,TRBJ1-5
TGTGCCAGCAGTTACAGGAGATACGAGGAGTACTTC,CASSYRRYEEYF,TRBV6-6,NA,NA,TRBJ2-7
TGTGCCATCACGAGGGACAGCTATAATTCACCCCTCCACTTT,CAITRDSYNSPLHF,TRBV10-3,TRBD1,once,TRBJ1-6
TGTGCCAGCAGCTTGGGCGGGATAGCCTATGGCTACACCTTC,CASSLGGIAYGYTF,TRBV5-6,NA,once,TRBJ1-2
TGTGCCAGCGCCCTGACACAGGGGGCTTATGGCAATCAGCCCCAGCATTTT,CASALTQGAYGNQPQHF,TRBV13,TRBD1,NA,TRBJ1-5
TGTGCCAGCAGCACAGGGTTTGCGGCCTACGAGCAGTACTTC,CASSTGFAAYEQYF,TRBV5-6,NA,NA,TRBJ2-7
TGCGCCAGCAGCTCTCGCCACGGGACTAACTACAATGAGCAGTTCTTC,CASSSRHGTNYNEQFF,TRBV5-1,TRBD2,NA,TRBJ2-1
TGTGCCAGCAGTCGAGGGACAGGGAAAAACATTCAGTACTTC,CASSRGTGKNIQYF,TRBV6-5,TRBD1,NA,TRBJ2-4
TGTGCCAGCAGCTTGGCCGGAGTACCGAACACTGAAGCTTTCTTT,CASSLAGVPNTEAFF,TRBV5-6,NA,NA,TRBJ1-1
TGCGCCAGCAGCGCAAGCACAGGGGGGCAAGAGACCCAGTACTTC,CASSASTGGQETQYF,TRBV5-1,TRBD1,NA,TRBJ2-5
TGCAGTGCTAGTGGTAGCGGGGGGGCAGCGGATACGCAGTATTTT,CSASGSGGAADTQYF,TRBV20-1,TRBD2,NA,TRBJ2-3
TGTGCCAGCAGCCTATGGAGGACTAGCGGATACGAGCAGTACTTC,CASSLWRTSGYEQYF,TRBV11-3,TRBD2,few,TRBJ2-7
TGTGCCAGCAGCTTTTCATCGTCGGGGAGAAACACTGAAGCTTTCTTT,CASSFSSSGRNTEAFF,TRBV7-2,NA,NA,TRBJ1-1
TGTGCCAGCAGTCCCCCAGGAAGCTATCAGCCCCAGCATTTT,CASSPPGSYQPQHF,TRBV27,NA,NA,TRBJ1-5
TGTGCCAGCTCCTTATGGGCACGGGGAGGCGGGGAGCTGTTTTTT,CASSLWARGGGELFF,TRBV7-2,NA,NA,TRBJ2-2
TGTGCCAGCAGCCAAGTGCCTCCGGGACAGGGTCTTACTGAGCAGTTCTTC,CASSQVPPGQGLTEQFF,TRBV3-1/TRBV3-2,TRBD1,NA,TRBJ2-1
TGTGCCAGCAGTAGAATGGGGGGGCTCAATCAGCCCCAGCATTTT,CASSRMGGLNQPQHF,TRBV6-5,NA,NA,TRBJ1-5
TGTGCCAGCACCCTTCATCCAGCTAACTATGGCTACACCTTC,CASTLHPANYGYTF,TRBV2,NA,NA,TRBJ1-2
TGTGCCAGCAGCCCCGAAGCCAGCGGGGGGGCGAAGGAGACCCAGTACTTC,CASSPEASGGAKETQYF,TRBV7-2,TRBD2,NA,TRBJ2-5
TGTGCCAGCAGCCCCCGAGGGGGGGCTTACGAGCAGTACTTC,CASSPRGGAYEQYF,TRBV7-9,NA,few,TRBJ2-7
TGTGCCAGCTCACCCTCGACAGGGGGCACTGAAGCTTTCTTT,CASSPSTGGTEAFF,TRBV18,TRBD1,NA,TRBJ1-1
TGTGCCAGCAGCACGGACCGGCAGGGATTTCAGCCCCAGCATTTT,CASSTDRQGFQPQHF,TRBV7-9,NA,NA,TRBJ1-5
TGTGCCAGCAGCCCAGGGGGCGGGAACATTCAGTACTTC,CASSPGGGNIQYF,TRBV7-2,TRBD1,NA,TRBJ2-4
TGTGCCAGCAGCATCAAGGGAGGCTCTGGAAACACCATATATTTT,CASSIKGGSGNTIYF,TRBV7-2,NA,NA,TRBJ1-3
TGTGCCAGCAGCTTAAGTTTCAGGGGCACCGGGGAGCTGTTTTTT,CASSLSFRGTGELFF,TRBV11-3,NA,once,TRBJ2-2
TGTGCCAGCAGCTCTAACCCTCCTGGGCCCGGGGTTTCCGGGGAGCTGTTTTTT,CASSSNPPGPGVSGELFF,TRBV5-5,NA,few,TRBJ2-2
TGTGCCAGTAGTGTGCCGGGGACTGAAAATTCACCCCTCCACTTT,CASSVPGTENSPLHF,TRBV19,NA,NA,TRBJ1-6
TGCGCCAGCAGTCCGGGGGGGGATAACTCCTACAATGAGCAGTTCTTC,CASSPGGDNSYNEQFF,TRBV4-3,TRBD2,NA,TRBJ2-1
TGTGCCAGCAGCTTGGACAACTCTGGGGCCAACGTCCTGACTTTC,CASSLDNSGANVLTF,TRBV5-4,NA,once,TRBJ2-6
TGTGCCAGCAGTTTAGCAGGGACTTATTCAGATACGCAGTATTTT,CASSLAGTYSDTQYF,TRBV27,NA,NA,TRBJ2-3
TGTGCCAGCTCACCGGACAGGGGAGGCAATCAGCCCCAGCATTTT,CASSPDRGGNQPQHF,TRBV18,TRBD1,NA,TRBJ1-5
TGTGCCAGCAGTGAGGAGCTGAAGACCCAGTACTTC,CASSEELKTQYF,TRBV2,NA,NA,TRBJ2-5
TGTGCCAGTAGTATCCAGGGGGCGCAGCAGTGGTATGGCTACACCTTC,CASSIQGAQQWYGYTF,TRBV19,TRBD1,NA,TRBJ1-2
TGCGCCAGCAGCCTCAATGCCCACAGCGGAGGGGGCTACACCTTC,CASSLNAHSGGGYTF,TRBV4-3,NA,NA,TRBJ1-2
TGTGCCAGCCCACTCGGGGGGGAAGCTTTCTTT,CASPLGGEAFF,TRBV7-3,NA,NA,TRBJ1-1
TGTGCCAGCAGCTTAAGACCGGACAGGGATTCCGAGCAGTACTTC,CASSLRPDRDSEQYF,TRBV11-3,TRBD1,NA,TRBJ2-7
TGCAGCGTCGGCGGGGGAGGCTACACCTTC,CSVGGGGYTF,TRBV29-1,NA,NA,TRBJ1-2